These T cell receptor beta chains were read from a single sample in a study of tumor T cells in aggressive B-cell lymphoma. Repertoires were generated with immunoSEQ multiplex PCR, while TCRdb's copy carries only in-frame clones and drops some. The table lists some 7,000 clones, around 90% of them singletons. Material: tumor tissue. The origin of the receptors is an adult with diffuse large B cell lymphoma. Some clones in this sample may be carry-over from other donors' samples. CDR3s include the opening cysteine and the closing phenylalanine or tryptophan. The D gene is left open where the match is weak. Clone sizes are given selectively: once, few, many, or a class where the clone is expanded.

clone_size: .; j_call: TRBJ2-7; v_call: TRBV5-1; d_call: .; cdr3_nt: TGCGCCAGCAGCTCCGGGACAAATCGCTACGAGCAGTACTTC; cdr3_aa: CASSSGTNRYEQYF
clone_size: few; j_call: TRBJ2-4; v_call: TRBV27; d_call: .; cdr3_nt: TGTGCCAGCAGTTTATACGGGGCAGGGGTCAAAAACATTCAGTACTTC; cdr3_aa: CASSLYGAGVKNIQYF
clone_size: .; j_call: TRBJ1-5; v_call: TRBV5-1; d_call: .; cdr3_nt: TGCGCCAGCAGCTTGGGGGTGACAGATAATCAGCCCCAGCATTTT; cdr3_aa: CASSLGVTDNQPQHF
clone_size: .; j_call: TRBJ2-5; v_call: TRBV7-8; d_call: .; cdr3_nt: TGTGCCAGCAGCTTACCCCCCAGGGCCCAAGAGACCCAGTACTTC; cdr3_aa: CASSLPPRAQETQYF
clone_size: .; j_call: TRBJ2-3; v_call: TRBV5-6; d_call: .; cdr3_nt: TGTGCCAGCAGCTTGAGAGGCACAGATACGCAGTATTTT; cdr3_aa: CASSLRGTDTQYF
clone_size: .; j_call: TRBJ2-2; v_call: TRBV4-3; d_call: .; cdr3_nt: TGCGCCAGCAGCCAAGATCTGACCGGGGAGCTGTTTTTT; cdr3_aa: CASSQDLTGELFF
clone_size: .; j_call: TRBJ1-1; v_call: TRBV29-1; d_call: .; cdr3_nt: TGCAGCGTTACGCGGACAAACACTGAAGCTTTCTTT; cdr3_aa: CSVTRTNTEAFF
clone_size: .; j_call: TRBJ2-7; v_call: TRBV5-6; d_call: .; cdr3_nt: TGTGCCAGCAGCTTGGAGGGACTGCTTTACGAGCAGTACTTC; cdr3_aa: CASSLEGLLYEQYF
clone_size: .; j_call: TRBJ1-6; v_call: TRBV6-6; d_call: TRBD1; cdr3_nt: TGTGCCAGCAGTTCGGACAGGGGAAATTCACCCCTCCACTTT; cdr3_aa: CASSSDRGNSPLHF
clone_size: .; j_call: TRBJ1-1; v_call: TRBV2; d_call: .; cdr3_nt: TGTGCCAGCAGTGTACAGGGCGGGACTGAAGCTTTCTTT; cdr3_aa: CASSVQGGTEAFF
clone_size: .; j_call: TRBJ2-2; v_call: TRBV7-9; d_call: .; cdr3_nt: TGTGCCAGCAGCTCTTATCTCAGGGAAACCGGGGAGCTGTTTTTT; cdr3_aa: CASSSYLRETGELFF
clone_size: once; j_call: TRBJ2-7; v_call: TRBV18; d_call: TRBD2; cdr3_nt: TGTGCCAGCTCACCGTCTTCTGCGGGAGGCGAGCAGTACTTC; cdr3_aa: CASSPSSAGGEQYF
clone_size: .; j_call: TRBJ2-2; v_call: TRBV28; d_call: TRBD2; cdr3_nt: TGTGCCAGCGGAAGTCGGACTAGCGGGGTAAACACCGGGGAGCTGTTTTTT; cdr3_aa: CASGSRTSGVNTGELFF
clone_size: .; j_call: TRBJ1-5; v_call: TRBV2; d_call: TRBD1; cdr3_nt: TGTGCCAGCAGCCGCCAGACAGGGAATCAGCCCCAGCATTTT; cdr3_aa: CASSRQTGNQPQHF
clone_size: .; j_call: TRBJ1-1; v_call: TRBV29-1; d_call: TRBD1; cdr3_nt: TGCAGCGTTGAGGTAGGGGGCAACACTGAAGCTTTCTTT; cdr3_aa: CSVEVGGNTEAFF
clone_size: .; j_call: TRBJ1-2; v_call: TRBV6-1; d_call: .; cdr3_nt: TGTGCCGGTAACCGTCTCAGGGGTAACTATGGCTACACCTTC; cdr3_aa: CAGNRLRGNYGYTF
clone_size: .; j_call: TRBJ2-3; v_call: TRBV18; d_call: TRBD2; cdr3_nt: TGTGCCACCGGTCCGGGACTAGGCACAGATACGCAGTATTTT; cdr3_aa: CATGPGLGTDTQYF
clone_size: .; j_call: TRBJ2-7; v_call: TRBV19; d_call: TRBD1; cdr3_nt: TGTGCCACCGGACAGGACTACGAGCAGTACTTC; cdr3_aa: CATGQDYEQYF
clone_size: .; j_call: TRBJ2-1; v_call: TRBV6-5; d_call: .; cdr3_nt: TGTGCCAGCAGTTATACGGGAAAATACAATGAGCAGTTCTTC; cdr3_aa: CASSYTGKYNEQFF
clone_size: .; j_call: TRBJ2-1; v_call: TRBV7-9; d_call: TRBD1; cdr3_nt: TGTGCCAGCAGCCCGAGACAGGGAGTTATCGGCAATGAGCAGTTCTTC; cdr3_aa: CASSPRQGVIGNEQFF
clone_size: .; j_call: TRBJ1-1; v_call: TRBV2; d_call: .; cdr3_nt: TGTGCCAGTGGGGCGGGAAACATGAACACTGAAGCTTTCTTT; cdr3_aa: CASGAGNMNTEAFF
clone_size: .; j_call: TRBJ2-5; v_call: TRBV7-9; d_call: .; cdr3_nt: TGTGCCAGCAGCTTAGTACTGCAGGGGGAGCGGGAGCAGTACTTC; cdr3_aa: CASSLVLQGEREQYF
clone_size: .; j_call: TRBJ1-1; v_call: TRBV7-9; d_call: TRBD1; cdr3_nt: TGTGCCAGCAGACCAGGGACAGCGGCTGAAGCTTTCTTT; cdr3_aa: CASRPGTAAEAFF
clone_size: .; j_call: TRBJ2-3; v_call: TRBV7-3; d_call: TRBD1; cdr3_nt: TGTGCCAGCAGCTTAATGGGGACAGCGAGCACAGATACGCAGTATTTT; cdr3_aa: CASSLMGTASTDTQYF
clone_size: .; j_call: TRBJ1-1; v_call: TRBV5-1; d_call: .; cdr3_nt: TGCGCCAGCAGCTTCGTTGGCAGTGGGAACACTGAAGCTTTCTTT; cdr3_aa: CASSFVGSGNTEAFF
clone_size: few; j_call: TRBJ2-4; v_call: TRBV9; d_call: .; cdr3_nt: TGTGCCAGCACGCGGGGTTTAGCCAAAAACATTCAGTACTTC; cdr3_aa: CASTRGLAKNIQYF
clone_size: few; j_call: TRBJ2-7; v_call: TRBV11-1; d_call: TRBD2; cdr3_nt: TGTGCCAGCAGCGCGGGGGGGCCCTACGAGCAGTACTTC; cdr3_aa: CASSAGGPYEQYF